This TCR beta chain came from a study of shared clonotypes between healthy human individuals (dated by TCRdb to about 2020). About the full investigation: The cohort comprised a couple of women and a few men aged 18 to 49 years. Per donor, three plates each were used for CD4 naive and CD4 memory, two for CD8 naive, and one for CD8 memory. To estimate repertoire size and how much clonotype sharing occurs between individuals, the study deeply sequenced the blood TCR repertoires of five or six healthy adults. To increase sequencing depth and limit assay-specific biases, TCR repertoire library preparation and sequencing were carried out by different laboratories using diverse techniques. Between about 0.94 and 10 billion PBMCs per donor were obtained by leukapheresis. General conclusions and limits of the study: Even with the large sequencing depth, rarefaction of the sorted-subset datasets indicated that sequencing was incomplete. Higher generation probabilities were observed for clonotypes shared by all four sorted-subset donors than for non-shared clonotypes. Because the study included only a small number of donors, the genetic and exposure-history diversity represented was limited. Across a handful of donors, about 4.5% of naive CD4, roughly 3.8% of naive CD8, roughly 2.2% of memory CD4, and approximately 0.4% of memory CD8 clonotypes were shared. Larger estimated clonotype richness was generally found for naive subsets than for memory subsets. Sampling was limited to blood, and TCR repertoires in tissue likely differ from TCR repertoires in blood. Based on pairwise subsampling, the degree of clonotype sharing among donors was expected to be affected by sequencing depth.

From the cysteine up to the phenylalanine, the CDR3 has a length of 13 residues. The retained sequence is limited to the CDR3, 39 bases, with the frame set at the first base. CDR1 and CDR2, per the germline V gene, are SGHDT and YYEEEE. V has 2 bases trimmed and J has 6 bases trimmed; junction bases matching no gene number 3. TCR CDR3 regions were amplified from genomic DNA by multiplex PCR using the deep immunoSEQ assay. Genomic DNA extracted from each cell subset was distributed evenly over all wells of several immunoSEQ 96-well plates, and each plate served as one replicate. For sorted subsets, 150 to 200 ng genomic DNA, equal to about 30,000 T cell genomes, was loaded into each replicate PCR. Purified libraries were measured with a Qubit 3.0 fluorometer, size-checked on a Bioanalyzer 2100, and measured again with the KAPA Library Quantification kit. Every immunoSEQ 96-well plate was sequenced on a separate single-read 150-cycle Illumina NextSeq 550 flow cell. In the source study's methods: Because the immunoSEQ output included only junctional sequences and no quality scores, the filtering could not be the same as the filtering used for full-length reads. Sequences were annotated with PyIR, a Python wrapper for IgBLAST v1.9, and V/J genes and CDR3 were assigned using IMGT germline references. Reads were filtered out if the reads had weak V/J assignments (E-value above 1e-6), no CDR3, stop codons, out-of-frame junctions, or ambiguous translated residues. V3J clonotypes were defined by identical inferred V gene, J gene, and CDR3 amino acid sequence. Percentage overlap between repertoires was calculated by dividing the number of shared unique clonotypes by the size of the smaller repertoire. Repertoire richness was assessed with RTK rarefaction, the Chao1 estimator, and Recon v2.1 estimates of unobserved clonotypes. Generation probabilities for all TCRbeta clonotypes obtained by the gDNA method from a few donors were computed using OLGA. TCRdb holds this immuneACCESS table with in-frame rearrangements only. Some clones are missing; in checked studies, unresolved V genes explain under half, and the rest has no known cause. V and J calls and clone size are as listed in that table; D and trimming were resolved from the DNA. The sample table records roughly 2.2 million clones; approximately 95% of these occur just once. The leading ten clones occupy 0.39% of the sample.

Worth noting for this clone: No cognate antigen has been identified for it. No clone much larger than this one lies a single base away; base qualities are absent. This CDR3 is also generated by other DNA sequences in the sample.

Healthy HIV-negative adults with no recently reported acute infections or vaccinations were included as donors. Only Caucasian adults living in Nashville, Tennessee, USA were represented among the donors. CD4+ T cells were enriched by magnetic negative selection; naive cells were then positively selected on CD45RA, and the negative fraction formed the memory subset. Blood was collected by leukapheresis, and PBMCs were isolated by Ficoll-Histopaque density gradient centrifugation and then cryopreserved in liquid nitrogen vapor phase. Analytical flow cytometry was used to check the purity and quantity of each magnetically sorted T cell population. Genomic DNA was isolated from each sorted fraction and quantified by UV absorbance on a Nanodrop 2000c.

The chain is assembled from TRBV5-6 and TRBJ1-2, with TRBD1 matching 8 junction bases. The specimen was naive CD4+ T cells from PBMCs. The cell subset or site label, read with the paper, signifies: CD45RA+ positively selected. The origin of this receptor is a man aged 18-30 years in good health. Some clones in this sample may be carry-over from other donors' samples. The nucleotide sequence reads TGTGCCAGCAGCTTAGACAGGGGCGATGGCTACACCTTC. This yields the protein CASSLDRGDGYTF.